Listed here is a single T cell receptor beta chain. Antigen specificity is unknown. The CDR3 extends over 13 amino acids. Looked up from germline, CDR1 is LNHNV and CDR2 is YYDKDF (reference sequence). The V and J ends lost 5 bases and 4 bases respectively, with 10 bases between them. Clones were sequenced by immunoSEQ multiplex PCR, and TCRdb holds only the in-frame ones, with some missing. This sample has 130,000 to 150,000 clones; 86% occur once, and the top ten carry about 17%. The data stem from a study of radiation and T cells in renal cell carcinoma. Broader study findings: Top tumor clonotypes rose in blood 2 weeks post-radiation, then contracted.

Time point: blood 4 weeks post-SBRT, at nephrectomy. Treatment: 15 Gy SBRT to primary tumor, nephrectomy 4 weeks later. After SBRT, blood was collected at 2 and 4 weeks, plus baseline. V usage is TRBV15 and J usage is TRBJ2-3, with D unclear. The starting material was blood, obtained from a patient whose treatment included radiotherapy and nephrectomy. The TCR originated in a woman in her fifties or sixties with renal cell carcinoma. The CDR3 region has the DNA TGTGCCACCAGCCCACCCACGGCAGATACGCAGTATTTT. The encoded protein is CATSPPTADTQYF.